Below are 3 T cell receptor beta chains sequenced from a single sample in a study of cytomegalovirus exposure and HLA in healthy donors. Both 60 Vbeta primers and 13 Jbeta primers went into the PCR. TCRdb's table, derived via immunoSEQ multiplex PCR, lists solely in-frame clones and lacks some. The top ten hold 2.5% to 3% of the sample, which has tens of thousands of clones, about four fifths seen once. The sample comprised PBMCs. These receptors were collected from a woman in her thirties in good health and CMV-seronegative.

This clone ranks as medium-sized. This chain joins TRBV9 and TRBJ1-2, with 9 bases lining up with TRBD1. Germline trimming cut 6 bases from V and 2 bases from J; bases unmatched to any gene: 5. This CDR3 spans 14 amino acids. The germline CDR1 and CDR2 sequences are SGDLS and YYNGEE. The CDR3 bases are TGTGCCAGCACTGGGACAGGGCAAAACTATGGCTACACCTTC. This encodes CASTGTGQNYGYTF.

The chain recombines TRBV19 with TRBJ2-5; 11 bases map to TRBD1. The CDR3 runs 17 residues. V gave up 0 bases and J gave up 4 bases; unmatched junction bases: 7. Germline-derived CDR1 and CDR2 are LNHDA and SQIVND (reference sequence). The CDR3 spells CASSIDQGQGEGETQYF. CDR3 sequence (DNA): TGTGCCAGTAGTATAGACCAGGGACAGGGGGAAGGAGAGACCCAGTACTTC.

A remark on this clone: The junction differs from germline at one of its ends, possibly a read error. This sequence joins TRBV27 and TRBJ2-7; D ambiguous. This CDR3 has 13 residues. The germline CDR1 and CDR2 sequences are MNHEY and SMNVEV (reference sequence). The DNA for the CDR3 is TGTGCCAGCAGCTTATTCGGCAGGTACGAGCAGTACTTC. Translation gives CASSLFGRYEQYF.